This T cell receptor beta chain emerged from a study of blood T cell repertoires in COVID-19. Background on the study: Sample material is recorded as cDNA or gDNA derived from T cells, B-cell-depleted T cells, or PBMCs.

The CDR3 is 15 amino acids. V gave up 4 bases and J gave up 10 bases, with 22 bases separating them. Germline assignment: CDR1 LNHDA and CDR2 SQIVND (reference sequence). Method: immunoSEQ multiplex PCR; TCRdb's copy keeps in-frame clones and lacks some. In the table there are tens of thousands of clones, roughly four fifths of which are singletons. Specimen: peripheral blood. This sequence was found in a woman of 80 years or more with acute or convalescent COVID-19. The V gene is TRBV19, the J gene TRBJ1-1; TRBD1 is a possible D gene (6 bases). CDR3 coding DNA: TGTGCCAGTAGTACCAGGGGCAGAAAAACCCAGTCAGCTTTCTTT. Translating it yields CASSTRGRKTQSAFF.